The next 30 T cell receptor beta chains were all read from a single sample in a study of shared clonotypes between healthy human individuals. Here immunoSEQ multiplex PCR was the method, and the copy in TCRdb shows in-frame clones only, minus some. The table lists some 680,000 clones, around 73% of them singletons. Sequenced sample: memory CD4+ T cells sorted from blood. Subset reported: CD45RA-negative fraction. These receptors all come from a woman aged 25 to 39 in good health.

The chain links TRBV9 to TRBJ1-3; 9 nucleotides line up with TRBD1. The CDR3 has 17 amino acids. With V trimmed by 1 base and J by 0 bases, 5 bases remained unmatched. Germline V gives CDR1 SGDLS, CDR2 YYNGEE. CDR3 sequence (DNA): TGTGCCAGCAGCGTAACGACAGGGGGGGTCTCTGGAAACACCATATATTTT. It is translated as CASSVTTGGVSGNTIYF.

The chain has TRBV6-6 and TRBJ1-5; D not resolved. CDR1 and CDR2 (germline): MNHNY, SVGAGI (reference sequence). The CDR3 runs 13 residues. V was pared by 9 bases and J by 4 bases, with 13 bases between. The CDR3 loop is CASRISENQPQHF. For the CDR3, the DNA is TGTGCCAGTAGAATTTCGGAGAATCAGCCCCAGCATTTT.

The gene calls are TRBV7-8 and TRBJ1-5; TRBD1 matches at 7 bases. The CDR3 is 14 residues long. V lost 4 bases to trimming and J lost 7 bases; unmatched junction nucleotides: 7. Germline CDR1 SGHVS, CDR2 FQNEAQ. The DNA of the CDR3 is TGTGCCAGCAGCTCGCGGGACAGTCGACAGCCCCAGCATTTT. Translation: CASSSRDSRQPQHF.

This clone came up many times. The chain's CDR3 is CASSLNVGAGQPQHF. The DNA of the CDR3 is TGTGCCAGCAGCTTAAACGTGGGGGCTGGGCAGCCCCAGCATTTT. The chain is built from TRBV7-6 and TRBJ1-5; tentatively, D is TRBD1 (6 bases). V was pared by 2 bases and J by 7 bases, with 15 bases between. Germline loops: CDR1 SGHVS, CDR2 FNYEAQ. CDR3 length equals 15 residues.

CDR3 coding DNA: TGTGCCAGCAGTCCGCCTTGGAGGGGGGGATTATACGAGCAGTACTTC. As protein: CASSPPWRGGLYEQYF. This chain links TRBV27 with TRBJ2-7; a weak D match, TRBD2 (7 bases). The CDR3 runs to 16 residues. In germline, CDR1 is MNHEY, CDR2 SMNVEV (reference sequence). The V end was cut by 5 bases, the J end by 4 bases, with 21 bases between.

This clone was observed at least ten times. V and J are TRBV7-6 and TRBJ1-2; maybe TRBD1 (5 bases). The CDR3 extends over 13 amino acids. Trimming cost V 5 bases and J 8 bases, with 15 bases left between them. Germline-derived CDR1 and CDR2 are SGHVS and FNYEAQ. This CDR3 reads CASSPGGGGGYTF. The CDR3 coding sequence is TGTGCCAGCAGCCCCGGGGGGGGAGGCGGCTACACCTTC. Filled out from reference TRBV7-6 and TRBJ1-2, the complete variable domain reads GAGVSQSPRYKVTKRGQDVALRCDPISGHVSLYWYRQALGQGPEFLTYFNYEAQQDKSGLPNDRFSAERPEGSISTLTIQRTEQRDSAMYRCASSPGGGGGYTFGSGTRLTVV.

The genes are TRBV25-1 and TRBJ2-3; TRBD2 matches 9 bases. Germline lookup yields CDR1 MGHDK and CDR2 SYGVNS. The V segment lost 1 base and the J segment 8 bases; nucleotides outside the gene matches: 7. The CDR3 length is 15 residues. For the CDR3, the DNA is TGTGCCAGCAGTGAATGGGTAGCGGGAGTCAGTACGCAGTATTTT. Amino acids: CASSEWVAGVSTQYF.

The chain uses TRBV7-2 and TRBJ2-7; the match to TRBD2 covers 8 bases. V dropped 5 bases and J dropped 3; count of bases not matched to a gene: 6. This CDR3 is 14 amino acids long. The V gene's germline CDR1 is SGHTA and CDR2 FQGNSA. For the CDR3, the DNA is TGTGCCAGCAGCCTTAGCGGGACAAACTACGAGCAGTACTTC. Protein product: CASSLSGTNYEQYF.

This clone occurred many times. Within the sample, other DNA sequences also encode this same CDR3. V and J are TRBV28 and TRBJ1-5; 9 nucleotides align to TRBD1. V lost 6 bases and J lost 4; bases outside the gene matches: 4. This CDR3 is 14 amino acids long. CDR1 and CDR2 (germline): MDHEN, SYDVKM. This CDR3 is CASSSGQGNQPQHF. Written as DNA, the CDR3 is TGTGCCAGCAGCTCGGGACAGGGTAATCAGCCCCAGCATTTT.

The V and J genes are TRBV7-6 and TRBJ2-1; the match to TRBD2 covers 10 bases. V trimming: 5 bases; J trimming: 3 bases; junction bases outside the gene matches: 10. CDR1 is SGHVS and CDR2 is FNYEAQ in the germline V gene. The CDR3 has 17 amino acids. The CDR3 protein is CASSKGTSEEYYNEQFF. For the CDR3, the DNA is TGTGCCAGCAGCAAGGGGACTAGCGAAGAATACTACAATGAGCAGTTCTTC.

The V and J genes are TRBV4-1 and TRBJ2-1; D may be TRBD2 (5 bases). This CDR3 is 14 amino acids long. The V gene's germline CDR1 is MGHRA and CDR2 YSYEKL. The V end lost 7 bases, the J end lost 3 bases, and 13 bases lay between the germline ends. In DNA, the CDR3 is TGCGCCAGCATGAGGGAGATAGACTACAATGAGCAGTTCTTC. Amino acids: CASMREIDYNEQFF.

The gene calls are TRBV7-3 and TRBJ2-6; perhaps TRBD2 as D (6 bases). The CDR3 is 16 residues long. Germline V gene data show CDR1 as SGHTA and CDR2 as FQGTGA. Deletions cut 2 bases from V and 0 bases from J, with 8 bases between. DNA of the CDR3: TGTGCCAGCAGCTTAGTTAGCGGCTCTGGGGCCAACGTCCTGACTTTC. It specifies CASSLVSGSGANVLTF.

With respect to this clone: Other DNA sequences from this sample encode an identical CDR3 as well. V is TRBV30 and J is TRBJ1-5, with TRBD1 as a possible D gene (5 bases). There are 13 residues in the CDR3. The germline CDR1 and CDR2 sequences are GTSNPN and SVGIG (reference sequence). The V and J ends lost 1 base and 3 bases respectively, with 7 bases between them. In DNA, the CDR3 is TGTGCCTGGAGTGCAGGGCCCAATCAGCCCCAGCATTTT. Amino acid sequence: CAWSAGPNQPQHF.

The J gene is TRBJ2-7, the V gene TRBV10-3, with 7 bases aligning to TRBD2. The CDR3 covers 15 residues. CDR1 is ENHRY and CDR2 is SYGVKD in the germline V gene. V gave up 6 bases and J gave up 3 bases; unmatched junction bases: 11. The CDR3 DNA is TGTGCCATCAGGGCGGGTCGCGGGGAGGGCTACGAGCAGTACTTC. Translated, it gives CAIRAGRGEGYEQYF.

The chain is built from TRBV4-1 and TRBJ2-7; no reliable D call. V was clipped by 0 bases and J by 6 bases, with 9 bases between them. This CDR3 has 13 residues. The germline V gene encodes CDR1 MGHRA and CDR2 YSYEKL. The CDR3 DNA is TGCGCCAGCAGCCAAGAAGGAGTTCGCGAGCAGTACTTC. It translates to CASSQEGVREQYF.

The chain uses TRBV28 and TRBJ2-1; 13 bases line up with TRBD2. The CDR3 is 16 amino acids. V lost 3 bases to trimming and J lost 8 bases; unmatched junction nucleotides: 7. CDR1 and CDR2 (germline): MDHEN, SYDVKM. The CDR3 loop reads CASSFFTSGRGDEQFF. The CDR3 region has the DNA TGTGCCAGCAGTTTCTTTACTAGCGGGAGGGGCGATGAGCAGTTCTTC.

The chain combines TRBV4-1 with TRBJ1-4; D is uncertain. The germline V and J ends were trimmed by 5 bases and 0 bases, with 25 bases remaining between them. Germline V gives CDR1 MGHRA, CDR2 YSYEKL. The CDR3 loop spans 20 amino acids. As DNA, the CDR3 is TGCGCCAGCAGCGACTATCCAACCCGTCTGTCCTATGCAACTAATGAAAAACTGTTTTTT. Translation gives CASSDYPTRLSYATNEKLFF.

This clone was found a few times. At the DNA level, this CDR3 is encoded by other sequences in the same sample as well. The chain uses TRBV4-1 and TRBJ2-5; TRBD1 matches 8 bases. The germline gives CDR1 MGHRA, CDR2 YSYEKL. The CDR3 is 15 amino acids. Losses at the gene ends were 4 bases for V and 5 bases for J; bases not matched to a gene: 9. The CDR3 nucleotides read TGCGCCAGCAGCCCACCTGACAGGGGTCGGGAGACCCAGTACTTC. Encoded protein: CASSPPDRGRETQYF.

Points on this clone: This sample also contains other DNA sequences that code for the same CDR3. CDR3 in DNA: TGCAGTGCTAGAGAGGGGTATGGCTACACCTTC. This sequence encodes CSAREGYGYTF. The chain joins TRBV20-1 to TRBJ1-2, with D hard to call. The CDR3 runs 11 residues. V lost 0 bases to trimming and J lost 5 bases, with 4 bases between them. From germline, CDR1 is DFQATT and CDR2 SNEGSKA (reference sequence).

Here the CDR3 reads CASSLGNGRENEKLFF. CDR3 coding DNA: TGTGCCAGCAGTTTAGGAAACGGCAGGGAAAATGAAAAACTGTTTTTT. The genes are TRBV28 and TRBJ1-4; possible D gene TRBD1, 5 bases. V shed 2 bases and J shed 5 bases, with 15 bases lying between them. This CDR3 has 16 residues. CDR1 and CDR2 (germline): MDHEN, SYDVKM.

CDR3 region: CASSFGGFIYGYTF. CDR3 coding DNA: TGTGCCAGCAGTTTCGGGGGATTCATCTATGGCTACACCTTC. The gene calls are TRBV28 and TRBJ1-2; D is possibly TRBD1 (5 bases). Germline CDR1 and CDR2: MDHEN and SYDVKM. The CDR3 totals 14 residues. V was clipped by 3 bases and J by 4 bases, with 12 bases between them.

There are many counts of this clone. J is TRBJ2-7 and V is TRBV5-4; weak D call: TRBD2 (5 bases). Trimming removed 4 bases from V and 3 bases from J, with 20 bases in between. From germline, CDR1 is SGHNT and CDR2 YYREEE (reference sequence). The CDR3 consists of 16 residues. The CDR3: CASSRGLSAAYYEQYF. The CDR3 nucleotides read TGTGCCAGCAGCCGAGGACTTTCAGCGGCCTACTACGAGCAGTACTTC.

This clone came up a few times. Other DNA sequences in the same sample also yield this CDR3. V usage is TRBV28 and J usage is TRBJ2-7, with 7 bases fitting TRBD1. The trim removed 5 bases at V and 7 bases at J, leaving 8 bases unmatched. The germline V gene has CDR1 MDHEN and CDR2 SYDVKM. The CDR3 sequence is 13 residues long. CDR3 protein: CASSPNRGWEQYF. The CDR3 DNA sequence: TGTGCCAGCAGTCCTAACAGGGGATGGGAGCAGTACTTC.

This clone showed up just once. This chain joins TRBV29-1 and TRBJ2-1, with D maybe TRBD2 (5 bases). Germline-derived CDR1 and CDR2 are SQVTM and ANQGSEA. V was cut by 1 base and J by 9 bases, with 16 bases left in between. The CDR3 runs 14 residues. CDR3 residues: CSVEGASIWSEQFF. CDR3 sequence (DNA): TGCAGCGTTGAAGGCGCTAGCATCTGGAGTGAGCAGTTCTTC.

The chain couples TRBV19 to TRBJ2-1, with TRBD1 matching 8 bases. The trim removed 4 bases at V and 1 base at J, leaving 9 bases unmatched. Germline V lookup: CDR1 LNHDA, CDR2 SQIVND (reference sequence). This CDR3 is 17 amino acids long. CDR3 in amino acids: CASSNTPGQASYNEQFF. CDR3 DNA: TGTGCCAGTAGTAATACCCCGGGACAGGCTTCCTACAATGAGCAGTTCTTC.

The genes are TRBV28 and TRBJ2-1; TRBD2 matches at 8 bases. The CDR3 is 14 amino acids. The V segment lost 8 bases and the J segment 2 bases; nucleotides outside the gene matches: 5. Looked up from germline, CDR1 is MDHEN and CDR2 is SYDVKM. CDR3 DNA: TGTGCCAGCGGAACTAGCGGTACCTACAATGAGCAGTTCTTC. It yields the protein CASGTSGTYNEQFF.

The genes are TRBV19 and TRBJ2-1; TRBD2 matches at 7 bases. Germline CDR1 reads LNHDA; CDR2 reads SQIVND (reference sequence). The length of the CDR3 is 16 residues. V lost 2 bases, J lost 2 bases, and 6 bases stayed unmatched. The CDR3 loop is CASSIFEAGAYNEQFF. The DNA of the CDR3 is TGTGCCAGTAGTATATTCGAGGCGGGGGCCTACAATGAGCAGTTCTTC. Full variable domain (remainder filled in from reference TRBV19 and TRBJ2-1): DGGITQSPKYLFRKEGQNVTLSCEQNLNHDAMYWYRQDPGQGLRLIYYSQIVNDFQKGDIAEGYSVSREKKESFPLTVTSAQKNPTAFYLCASSIFEAGAYNEQFFGPGTRLTVL.

V usage is TRBV5-1 and J usage is TRBJ2-7; 10 bases match TRBD1. The CDR3 consists of 15 residues. Germline-derived CDR1 and CDR2 are SGHRS and YFSETQ. The J segment lost 2 bases and the V segment lost 4 bases, leaving 6 bases of the junction unmatched. The CDR3 sequence is CASSRGGTGAYEQYF. The CDR3, as DNA: TGCGCCAGCAGCCGCGGTGGGACAGGGGCCTACGAGCAGTACTTC.

The V gene is TRBV5-1, the J gene TRBJ2-5, with TRBD1 identical over 10 bases. The CDR3 runs 14 residues. Losses at the gene ends were 5 bases for V and 5 bases for J; bases not matched to a gene: 6. Germline V gene lookup returns CDR1 SGHRS and CDR2 YFSETQ. The CDR3 sequence: CASRTTGGSETQYF. CDR3 bases: TGCGCCAGCAGGACGACAGGGGGCAGTGAGACCCAGTACTTC. Full variable domain (outside the CDR3, taken from reference TRBV5-1 and TRBJ2-5): KAGVTQTPRYLIKTRGQQVTLSCSPISGHRSVSWYQQTPGQGLQFLFEYFSETQRNKGNFPGRFSGRQFSNSRSEMNVSTLELGDSALYLCASRTTGGSETQYFGPGTRLLVL.

The gene calls are TRBV5-5 and TRBJ1-5; TRBD1 agrees at 10 bases. The germline CDR1 and CDR2 sequences are SGHKS and YYEKEE (reference sequence). The trim removed 4 bases at V and 7 bases at J, leaving 8 bases unmatched. The CDR3 loop spans 15 amino acids. This CDR3 reads CASSRTGGPIQPQHF. As DNA, the CDR3 is TGTGCCAGCAGCAGGACAGGGGGTCCTATACAGCCCCAGCATTTT.